One sample yielded the 28 T cell receptor beta chains listed below, sequenced in a study of shared clonotypes between healthy human individuals. Positive CCR7 selection of CD45RO-negative cells yielded the naive CD8 cells, and terminally differentiated effector memory CD45RA+ cells were excluded. Sequencing used immunoSEQ multiplex PCR; TCRdb keeps in-frame clones, though not all of them. In the table there are roughly 2.1 million clones, more than 85% of which are singletons. Sequencing was carried out using naive CD8+ T cells from PBMCs. The receptors originated from a man between 18 and 29 years old in good health. Some clones in this sample may be carry-over from other donors' samples.

This chain links TRBV7-9 with TRBJ2-4, with D possibly being TRBD2 (5 bases). Germline CDR1 is SEHNR and CDR2 is FQNEAQ (reference sequence). This CDR3 contains 15 residues. V shed 4 bases and J shed 8 bases, with 18 bases lying between them. The CDR3 spells CASSSGSEEGDIQYF. As DNA, the CDR3 is TGTGCCAGCAGCTCCGGGTCCGAAGAGGGTGACATTCAGTACTTC.

The rearrangement uses TRBV4-1 and TRBJ2-3, with unresolved D. Germline V CDR1 and CDR2: MGHRA, YSYEKL. Trimming left V 7 bases short and J 6 bases short, with 8 bases between. This CDR3 contains 11 residues. This chain's CDR3 is CASTQEDTQYF. CDR3 DNA sequence: TGCGCCAGCACCCAGGAGGATACGCAGTATTTT.

This sequence joins TRBV27 and TRBJ2-1, with a weak D call TRBD1 (5 bases). In germline, CDR1 is MNHEY, CDR2 SMNVEV (reference sequence). Between the trimmed V and J ends, which lost 9 bases and 9 bases, there was a span of 15 bases. The CDR3 runs to 12 residues. The chain's CDR3 is CASTTLRGEQFF. The CDR3 nucleotides read TGTGCCAGTACAACACTAAGGGGTGAGCAGTTCTTC.

The V and J genes are TRBV5-4 and TRBJ2-1; D is perhaps TRBD1 or TRBD2 (5 bases each). Germline loops: CDR1 SGHNT, CDR2 YYREEE (reference sequence). Trimming left V 4 bases short and J 5 bases short, with 13 bases between. This CDR3 contains 14 residues. CDR3 in amino acids: CASSPPGRNNEQFF. Written as DNA, the CDR3 is TGTGCCAGCAGCCCGCCGGGACGGAACAATGAGCAGTTCTTC. The full variable domain, with the rest looked up from reference TRBV5-4 and TRBJ2-1, is ETGVTQSPTHLIKTRGQQVTLRCSSQSGHNTVSWYQQALGQGPQFIFQYYREEENGRGNFPPRFSGLQFPNYSSELNVNALELDDSALYLCASSPPGRNNEQFFGPGTRLTVL.

This clone was seen more than once but under ten times. The chain has TRBV5-1 and TRBJ2-2; unclear D gene. The CDR3 totals 14 residues. V lost 0 bases and J lost 3, with 6 bases in between. Per germline, CDR1 SGHRS and CDR2 YFSETQ. The CDR3 nucleotides are TGCGCCAGCAGCTTGGAGGGATACACCGGGGAGCTGTTTTTT. This codes for CASSLEGYTGELFF.

About this clone: Additional DNA sequences in this sample encode the identical CDR3. J is TRBJ2-2 and V is TRBV28; TRBD1 matches at 9 bases. After removal of 5 bases from V and 5 bases from J, the junction contained 3 bases not matched to a gene. Germline V gene data show CDR1 as MDHEN and CDR2 as SYDVKM. CDR3 length: 14 amino acids. The CDR3, as DNA: TGTGCCAGCAGTACGACAGGGGGGACCGGGGAGCTGTTTTTT. Its protein is CASSTTGGTGELFF.

V and J are TRBV5-1 and TRBJ2-7; D gene ambiguous. CDR3 length: 12 residues. The ends were cut back, 0 bases at V and 3 bases at J, with 4 bases in the middle. Germline-derived CDR1 and CDR2 are SGHRS and YFSETQ. Here the CDR3 DNA reads TGCGCCAGCAGCTTGGGGCGCTACGAGCAGTACTTC. This codes for CASSLGRYEQYF.

Remarks on this clone: Within the sample, other DNA sequences also encode this same CDR3. The V and J genes are TRBV7-9 and TRBJ2-1; D is ambiguous. Trimming cost V 5 bases and J 7 bases, with 15 bases left between them. The CDR3 has 14 amino acids. In germline, CDR1 is SEHNR, CDR2 FQNEAQ (reference sequence). CDR3 protein: CASSPPTLGNEQFF. CDR3 nucleotide sequence: TGTGCCAGCAGCCCTCCGACATTAGGGAATGAGCAGTTCTTC.

This clone has just a few counts. The chain has TRBV7-9 and TRBJ1-1; D not certain. The CDR3 length is 15 residues. V lost 5 bases, J lost 1 base, and 14 bases lay in between. Germline V gene sequence: CDR1 SEHNR, CDR2 FQNEAQ (reference sequence). Written as DNA, the CDR3 is TGTGCCAGCAGCCCCCTCTCTGGGGAGAACACTGAAGCTTTCTTT. It encodes CASSPLSGENTEAFF. Using reference TRBV7-9 and TRBJ1-1 for the parts outside the CDR3, the full variable domain is DTGVSQNPRHKITKRGQNVTFRCDPISEHNRLYWYRQTLGQGPEFLTYFQNEAQLEKSRLLSDRFSAERPKGSFSTLEIQRTEQGDSAMYLCASSPLSGENTEAFFGQGTRLTVV.

This sequence joins TRBV19 and TRBJ1-2; the match to TRBD1 covers 8 bases. With 3 bases clipped from V and 3 bases from J, the junction kept 9 bases outside the gene matches. Germline loops: CDR1 LNHDA, CDR2 SQIVND (reference sequence). The CDR3 totals 16 residues. CDR3 bases: TGTGCCAGTAGTATTCCCCAGGGGGCGGCGGACTATGGCTACACCTTC. Protein product: CASSIPQGAADYGYTF.

The chain links TRBV4-3 to TRBJ1-5; D not resolved. Germline CDR1 LGHNA, CDR2 YSLEER. This CDR3 contains 15 residues. V was pared by 4 bases and J by 4 bases, with 14 bases between. CDR3 in amino acids: CASSRILQTNQPQHF. The CDR3 bases are TGCGCCAGCAGCCGCATCCTGCAGACTAATCAGCCCCAGCATTTT.

The chain uses TRBV19 and TRBJ1-2, with 7 bases aligning to TRBD1. Germline CDR1 and CDR2: LNHDA and SQIVND (reference sequence). V was clipped by 5 bases and J by 6 bases; unmatched bases: 6. The CDR3 spans 13 residues. CDR3 in DNA: TGTGCCAGTAGTCTTACAGGGGTCCATGGCTACACCTTC. This gives the protein CASSLTGVHGYTF.

The table lists this clone with a count of one. The chain employs TRBV7-2 and TRBJ2-3; TRBD2 matches at 12 bases. The CDR3 is made up of 16 amino acids. Trimming at V came to 3 bases and at J to 7 bases, leaving 8 bases not matched to a gene. Looked up from germline, CDR1 is SGHTA and CDR2 is FQGNSA. CDR3 DNA sequence: TGTGCCAGCAGCTTGCGGACTAGCGGGGCTGGTAATACGCAGTATTTT. Encoded protein: CASSLRTSGAGNTQYF.

V gene TRBV7-3 combines with J gene TRBJ2-3; 8 bases fit TRBD1. The junction had 4 bases not matched to a gene; V was cut back by 1 base and J by 1 base. Germline CDR1 and CDR2: SGHTA and FQGTGA. CDR3 length: 16 residues. The CDR3 loop reads CASSLRQGARTDTQYF. The CDR3 region has the DNA TGTGCCAGCAGCTTAAGGCAGGGGGCACGCACAGATACGCAGTATTTT.

This rearrangement joins TRBV9 to TRBJ1-2, with D possibly matching TRBD1 (6 bases). Germline values: CDR1 SGDLS, CDR2 YYNGEE. There are 17 residues in the CDR3. V lost 6 bases to trimming and J lost 4 bases, with 25 bases between them. The CDR3 sequence: CASTAGGRVSYRYGYTF. DNA of the CDR3: TGTGCCAGCACCGCCGGGGGCAGGGTCAGCTATCGCTATGGCTACACCTTC.

The chain has TRBV27 and TRBJ2-7, with a weak D call TRBD1 (6 bases). V gave up 5 bases and J gave up 2 bases, with 19 bases separating them. This CDR3 has 16 amino acids. The germline V gene has CDR1 MNHEY and CDR2 SMNVEV (reference sequence). The CDR3 region has the DNA TGTGCCAGCAGTCCAACAGGGTTTCGGGCAGCCTACGAGCAGTACTTC. Translation gives CASSPTGFRAAYEQYF.

This rearrangement joins TRBV7-9 to TRBJ2-2, with 8 nucleotides matching TRBD1. V shed 5 bases, J shed 6 bases, and the junction held 8 bases outside the gene matches. This CDR3 is built from 15 residues. Germline lookup yields CDR1 SEHNR and CDR2 FQNEAQ (reference sequence). Written as DNA, the CDR3 is TGTGCCAGCAGCAAATGGACAGGGTTTTCCGGGGAGCTGTTTTTT. Translation gives CASSKWTGFSGELFF. The full variable domain, with the rest looked up from reference TRBV7-9 and TRBJ2-2, is DTGVSQNPRHKITKRGQNVTFRCDPISEHNRLYWYRQTLGQGPEFLTYFQNEAQLEKSRLLSDRFSAERPKGSFSTLEIQRTEQGDSAMYLCASSKWTGFSGELFFGEGSRLTVL.

This clone was seen once. The chain recombines TRBV27 with TRBJ2-1; tentatively, D is TRBD1 (6 bases). Deletions cut 2 bases from V and 4 bases from J, with 15 bases between. The CDR3 is 16 amino acids. CDR1 and CDR2 (germline): MNHEY, SMNVEV (reference sequence). The CDR3 is CASSLTPGTNYNEQFF. In nucleotides, the CDR3 is TGTGCCAGCAGTTTAACCCCCGGGACAAATTACAATGAGCAGTTCTTC.

The chain carries TRBV28 and TRBJ1-2; TRBD1 might be the D (6 bases). The germline V gene has CDR1 MDHEN and CDR2 SYDVKM. With 6 bases removed from V and 3 bases from J, the gap between germline ends came to 14 bases. This CDR3 has 14 residues. CDR3 nucleotide sequence: TGTGCCAGCAGGAATGGGGGGGCTGACTATGGCTACACCTTC. Residues: CASRNGGADYGYTF.

Details on this clone: This CDR3 is also generated by other DNA sequences in the sample. The V and J genes are TRBV11-2 and TRBJ1-1; D gene unclear. Trimming removed 5 bases from V and 1 base from J, with 8 bases in between. Germline CDR1 reads SGHAT; CDR2 reads FQNNGV. This CDR3 is 13 amino acids long. CDR3 bases: TGTGCCAGCAGCCTGGGGAGGAACACTGAAGCTTTCTTT. Translation gives CASSLGRNTEAFF.

To note about this clone: Within the sample, other DNA sequences also encode this same CDR3. The rearrangement uses TRBV19 and TRBJ1-5; 8 bases are shared with TRBD1. The ends lost 2 bases at V and 4 bases at J; junction bases unmatched: 1. The V gene's germline CDR1 is LNHDA and CDR2 SQIVND (reference sequence). The CDR3 has 14 residues. CDR3 coding DNA: TGTGCCAGTAGTATACGGGACAGGAATCAGCCCCAGCATTTT. Protein sequence: CASSIRDRNQPQHF.

The chain is built from TRBV7-2 and TRBJ2-5, with D hard to call. V lost 0 bases and J lost 4, with 12 bases in between. This CDR3 region has 15 residues. Germline V gives CDR1 SGHTA, CDR2 FQGNSA. In nucleotides, the CDR3 is TGTGCCAGCAGCTTAGCGCTGGGATTCCGAGAGACCCAGTACTTC. This codes for CASSLALGFRETQYF.

As regards this clone: The same CDR3 arises from other DNA sequences in this sample as well. The gene calls are TRBV29-1 and TRBJ1-1, with no clear D. V was cut by 5 bases and J by 0 bases, with 4 bases left in between. The germline V gene encodes CDR1 SQVTM and CDR2 ANQGSEA. This CDR3 has 11 residues. CDR3 bases: TGCAGCGTTCGCATGAACACTGAAGCTTTCTTT. It yields the protein CSVRMNTEAFF.

The V call is TRBV10-3, the J call TRBJ1-1, with 8 positions matching TRBD1. Germline V gives CDR1 ENHRY, CDR2 SYGVKD. The J segment lost 4 bases and the V segment lost 4 bases, leaving 14 bases of the junction unmatched. This CDR3 is built from 17 residues. This CDR3 reads CAISAQGAWPLSTEAFF. CDR3 nucleotide sequence: TGTGCCATCAGTGCTCAGGGGGCCTGGCCCCTATCCACTGAAGCTTTCTTT.

The CDR3 sequence: CASSTGLATYEQYF. The DNA for the CDR3 is TGCGCCAGCAGCACGGGACTAGCAACCTACGAGCAGTACTTC. V is TRBV5-1 and J is TRBJ2-7, with 9 bases that match TRBD2. V lost 4 bases to trimming and J lost 2 bases; unmatched junction nucleotides: 4. The germline V gene encodes CDR1 SGHRS and CDR2 YFSETQ. This CDR3 region has 14 residues.

V and J are TRBV7-2 and TRBJ1-1, with 8 positions matching TRBD1. The germline V gene has CDR1 SGHTA and CDR2 FQGNSA. J was trimmed by 3 bases and V by 4 bases; bases with no gene match: 7. The CDR3 is 15 residues long. The DNA for the CDR3 is TGTGCCAGCAGCTCCCGACAGGGGTTGGACACTGAAGCTTTCTTT. It is translated as CASSSRQGLDTEAFF.

The rearrangement joins TRBV9 to TRBJ2-3; 11 positions match TRBD2. Germline-derived CDR1 and CDR2 are SGDLS and YYNGEE. The CDR3 has 18 residues. The junction had 11 bases not matched to a gene; V was cut back by 5 bases and J by 0 bases. In DNA form, the CDR3 reads TGTGCCAGCAGTGCCAGACTAGCGGGGAGTCCTAGCACAGATACGCAGTATTTT. This translates into CASSARLAGSPSTDTQYF.

The chain couples TRBV10-3 to TRBJ2-1, with unresolved D. This CDR3 comprises 15 residues. Per the germline V gene, CDR1 is ENHRY and CDR2 is SYGVKD. The V and J ends lost 0 bases and 5 bases respectively, with 11 bases between them. Here the CDR3 DNA reads TGTGCCATCAGTGAGTCGAGCGTTCGTGACAATGAGCAGTTCTTC. This encodes CAISESSVRDNEQFF.